Reported below is one TCR beta chain. Profiling relied on immunoSEQ multiplex PCR, and the TCRdb table lists in-frame clones only, not all of them. The table includes tens of thousands of clones, around 90% detected once. This specimen comes from a study of control samples from healthy donors and cancer patients. Trimming removed 3 bases from V and 2 bases from J, with 10 bases in between. Germline loops: CDR1 KGHSH, CDR2 LQKENI. The CDR3 spans 14 residues. Source material: PBMCs. This chain uses TRBV18 with TRBJ1-2; no clear D gene. The sequence derives from a woman in her 40s with head and neck cancer. For the CDR3, the DNA is TGTGCCAGCTCACCGAATCAGGACAACTATGGCTACACCTTC. Protein sequence: CASSPNQDNYGYTF.